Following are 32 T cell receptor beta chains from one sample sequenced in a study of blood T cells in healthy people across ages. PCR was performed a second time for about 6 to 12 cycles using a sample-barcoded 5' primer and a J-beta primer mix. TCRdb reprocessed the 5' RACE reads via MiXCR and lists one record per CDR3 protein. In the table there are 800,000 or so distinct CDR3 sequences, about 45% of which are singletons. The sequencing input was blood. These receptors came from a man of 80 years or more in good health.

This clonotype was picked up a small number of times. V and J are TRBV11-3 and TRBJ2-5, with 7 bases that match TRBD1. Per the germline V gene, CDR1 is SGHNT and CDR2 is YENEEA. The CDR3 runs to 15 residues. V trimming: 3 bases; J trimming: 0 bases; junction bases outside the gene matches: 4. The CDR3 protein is CASSFSTGYQETQYF. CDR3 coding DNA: TGTGCCAGCAGCTTTTCGACAGGGTACCAAGAGACCCAGTACTTC.

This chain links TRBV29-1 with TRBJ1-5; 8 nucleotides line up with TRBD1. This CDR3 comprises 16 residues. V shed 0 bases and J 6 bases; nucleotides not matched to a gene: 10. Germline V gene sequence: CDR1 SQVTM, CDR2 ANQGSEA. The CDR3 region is CSVEEAERTGSQPQHF. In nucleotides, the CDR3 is TGCAGCGTTGAAGAAGCCGAACGGACAGGGAGTCAGCCCCAGCATTTT.

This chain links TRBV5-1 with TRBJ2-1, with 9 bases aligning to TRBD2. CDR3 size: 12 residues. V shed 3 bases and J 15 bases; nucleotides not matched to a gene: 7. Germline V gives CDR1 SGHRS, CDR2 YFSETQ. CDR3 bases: TGCGCCAGCAGCTCCGGGACTAGCAGCAGGTTCTTC. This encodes CASSSGTSSRFF.

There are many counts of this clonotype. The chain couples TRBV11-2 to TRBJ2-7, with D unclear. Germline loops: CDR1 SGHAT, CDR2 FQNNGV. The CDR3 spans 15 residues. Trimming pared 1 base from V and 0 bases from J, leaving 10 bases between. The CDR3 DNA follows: TGTGCCAGCAGCTTAGGGCGGAGTACCTCCTACGAGCAGTACTTC. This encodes CASSLGRSTSYEQYF.

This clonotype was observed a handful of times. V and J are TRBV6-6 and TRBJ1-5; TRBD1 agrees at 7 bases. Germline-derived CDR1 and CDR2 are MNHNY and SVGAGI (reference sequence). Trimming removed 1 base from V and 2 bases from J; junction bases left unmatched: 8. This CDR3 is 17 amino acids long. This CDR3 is CASSYWPGGDGNQPQHF. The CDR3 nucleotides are TGTGCCAGCAGTTACTGGCCAGGGGGTGACGGCAATCAGCCCCAGCATTTT.

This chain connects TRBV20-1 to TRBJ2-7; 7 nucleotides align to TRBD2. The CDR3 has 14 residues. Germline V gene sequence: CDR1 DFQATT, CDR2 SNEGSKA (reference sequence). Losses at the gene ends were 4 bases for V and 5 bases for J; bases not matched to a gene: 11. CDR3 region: CSANPGLQRDEQYF. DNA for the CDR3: TGCAGTGCTAACCCGGGACTACAACGCGACGAGCAGTACTTC.

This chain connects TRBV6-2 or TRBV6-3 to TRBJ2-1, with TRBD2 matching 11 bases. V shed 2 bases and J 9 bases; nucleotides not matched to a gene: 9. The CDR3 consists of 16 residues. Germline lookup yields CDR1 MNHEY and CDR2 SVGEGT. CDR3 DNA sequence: TGTGCCAGCAGTTACGCCCGACTAGCGGGACCCAGTGAGCAGTTCTTC. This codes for CASSYARLAGPSEQFF.

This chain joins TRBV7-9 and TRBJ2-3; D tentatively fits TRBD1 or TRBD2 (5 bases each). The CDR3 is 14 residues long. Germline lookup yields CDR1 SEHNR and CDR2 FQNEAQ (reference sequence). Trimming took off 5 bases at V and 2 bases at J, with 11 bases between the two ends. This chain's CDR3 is CASSPQGATDTQYF. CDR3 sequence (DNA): TGTGCCAGCAGCCCCCAGGGAGCCACAGATACGCAGTATTTT.

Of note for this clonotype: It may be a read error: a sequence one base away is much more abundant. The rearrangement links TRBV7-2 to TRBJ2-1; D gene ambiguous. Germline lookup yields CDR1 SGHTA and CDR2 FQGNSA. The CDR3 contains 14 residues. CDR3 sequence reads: CASSVAPRVNEQFF. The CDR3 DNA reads TGTGCCAGCAGCGTAGCACCTAGAGTCAATGAGCAGTTCTTC.

CDR3 sequence (DNA): TGTGCCAGCAGTTACTCGATCCAGGGCGCCACTGAAGCTTTCTTT. It is translated as CASSYSIQGATEAFF. The J gene is TRBJ1-1, the V gene TRBV6-5, with D perhaps TRBD1 (5 bases). Trimming pared 0 bases from V and 4 bases from J, leaving 12 bases between. CDR1 is MNHEY, CDR2 SVGAGI, per germline. This CDR3 comprises 15 residues.

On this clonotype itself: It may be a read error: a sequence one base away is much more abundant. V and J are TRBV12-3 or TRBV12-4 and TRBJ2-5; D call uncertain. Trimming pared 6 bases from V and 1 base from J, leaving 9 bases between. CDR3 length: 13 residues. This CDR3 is CASSRATQETQYF. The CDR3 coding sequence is TGTGCCAGCAGCCGGGCCACCCAAGAGACCCAGTACTTC.

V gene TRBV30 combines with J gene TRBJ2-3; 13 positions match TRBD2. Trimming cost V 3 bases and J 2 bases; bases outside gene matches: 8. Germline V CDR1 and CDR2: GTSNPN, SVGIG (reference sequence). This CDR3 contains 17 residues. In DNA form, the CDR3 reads TGTGCCTGGAGCAGAGGGACTAGCGGGATCTTCACAGATACGCAGTATTTT. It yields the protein CAWSRGTSGIFTDTQYF.

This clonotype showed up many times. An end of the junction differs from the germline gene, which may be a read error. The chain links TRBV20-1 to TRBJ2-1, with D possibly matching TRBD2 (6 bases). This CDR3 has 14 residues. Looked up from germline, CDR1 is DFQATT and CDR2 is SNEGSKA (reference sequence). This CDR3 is CGARWSAGTNEQFF. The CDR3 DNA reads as TGCGGTGCTAGGTGGTCCGCGGGAACTAATGAGCAGTTCTTC.

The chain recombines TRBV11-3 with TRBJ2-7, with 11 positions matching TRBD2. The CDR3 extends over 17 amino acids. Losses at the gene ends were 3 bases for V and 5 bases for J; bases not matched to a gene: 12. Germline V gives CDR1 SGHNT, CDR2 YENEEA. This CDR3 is CASSFLTGVAGGDEQYF. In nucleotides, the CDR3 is TGTGCCAGCAGCTTTCTCACAGGGGTAGCGGGGGGGGACGAGCAGTACTTC.

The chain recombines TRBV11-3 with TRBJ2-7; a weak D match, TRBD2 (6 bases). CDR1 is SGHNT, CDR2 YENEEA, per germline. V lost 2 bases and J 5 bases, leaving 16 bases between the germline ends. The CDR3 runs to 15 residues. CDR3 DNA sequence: TGTGCCAGCAGCTTAACGGCGGCTAGCGTCAACGAGCAGTACTTC. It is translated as CASSLTAASVNEQYF. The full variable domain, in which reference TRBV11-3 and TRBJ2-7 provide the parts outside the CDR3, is EAGVVQSPRYKIIEKKQPVAFWCNPISGHNTLYWYLQNLGQGPELLIRYENEEAVDDSQLPKDRFSAERLKGVDSTLKIQPAELGDSAVYLCASSLTAASVNEQYFGPGTRLTVT.

This chain's CDR3 is CASSDNREGETQYF. Written as DNA, the CDR3 is TGTGCCAGCAGTGACAACAGGGAGGGAGAGACCCAGTACTTC. V usage is TRBV2 and J usage is TRBJ2-5, with D perhaps matching TRBD2 (7 bases). This CDR3 has 14 amino acids. Germline assignment: CDR1 SNHLY and CDR2 FYNNEI. V lost 3 bases to trimming and J lost 4 bases, with 12 bases between them. The full variable domain, rest sourced from reference TRBV2 and TRBJ2-5, is EPEVTQTPSHQVTQMGQEVILRCVPISNHLYFYWYRQILGQKVEFLVSFYNNEISEKSEIFDDQFSVERPDGSNFTLKIRSTKLEDSAMYFCASSDNREGETQYFGPGTRLLVL.

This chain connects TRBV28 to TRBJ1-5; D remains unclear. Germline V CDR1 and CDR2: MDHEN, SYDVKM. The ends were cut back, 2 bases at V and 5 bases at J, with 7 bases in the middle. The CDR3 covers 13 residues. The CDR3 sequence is CASSLQDYQPQHF. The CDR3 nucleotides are TGTGCCAGCAGTTTACAGGATTATCAGCCCCAGCATTTT. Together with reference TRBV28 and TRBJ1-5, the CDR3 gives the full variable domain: DVKVTQSSRYLVKRTGEKVFLECVQDMDHENMFWYRQDPGLGLRLIYFSYDVKMKEKGDIPEGYSVSREKKERFSLILESASTNQTSMYLCASSLQDYQPQHFGDGTRLSIL.

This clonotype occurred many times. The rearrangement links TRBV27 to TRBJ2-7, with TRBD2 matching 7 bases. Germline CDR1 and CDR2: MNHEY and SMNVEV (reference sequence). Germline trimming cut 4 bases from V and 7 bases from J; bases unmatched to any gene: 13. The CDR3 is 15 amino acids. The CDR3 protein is CASSSAGASDLEQYF. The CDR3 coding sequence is TGTGCCAGCAGTTCGGCGGGAGCGTCGGATTTGGAGCAGTACTTC.

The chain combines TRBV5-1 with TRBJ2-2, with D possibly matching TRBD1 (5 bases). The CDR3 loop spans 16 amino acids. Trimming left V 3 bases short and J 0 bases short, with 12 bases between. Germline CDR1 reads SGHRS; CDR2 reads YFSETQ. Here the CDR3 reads CASSWGRGSNTGELFF. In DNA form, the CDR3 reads TGCGCCAGCAGCTGGGGTAGGGGATCGAACACCGGGGAGCTGTTTTTT.

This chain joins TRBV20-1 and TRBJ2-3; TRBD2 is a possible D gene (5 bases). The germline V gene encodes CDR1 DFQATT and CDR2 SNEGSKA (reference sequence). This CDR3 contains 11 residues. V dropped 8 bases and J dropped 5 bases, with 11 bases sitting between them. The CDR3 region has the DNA TGCAGTACATCGGAGGAAGATACGCAGTATTTT. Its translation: CSTSEEDTQYF.

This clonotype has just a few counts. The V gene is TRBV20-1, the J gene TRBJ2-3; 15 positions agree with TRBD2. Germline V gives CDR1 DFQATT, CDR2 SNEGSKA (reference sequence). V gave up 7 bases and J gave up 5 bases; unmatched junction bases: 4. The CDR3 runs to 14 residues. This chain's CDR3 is CSGRTSGRGDTQYF. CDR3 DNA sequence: TGCAGTGGGAGGACTAGCGGGAGGGGAGATACGCAGTATTTT.

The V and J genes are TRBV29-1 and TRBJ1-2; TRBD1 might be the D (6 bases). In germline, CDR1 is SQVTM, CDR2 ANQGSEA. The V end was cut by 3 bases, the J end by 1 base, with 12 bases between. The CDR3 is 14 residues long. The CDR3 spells CSVDPTGSNYGYTF. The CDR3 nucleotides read TGCAGCGTTGACCCTACAGGGAGTAACTATGGCTACACCTTC.

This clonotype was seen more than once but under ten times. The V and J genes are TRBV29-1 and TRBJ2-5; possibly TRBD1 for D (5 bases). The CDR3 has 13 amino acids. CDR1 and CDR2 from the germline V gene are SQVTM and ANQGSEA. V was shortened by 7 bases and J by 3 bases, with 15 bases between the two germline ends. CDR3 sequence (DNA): TGCAGCGCCCCAATAGCAGGGAAAGAGACCCAGTACTTC. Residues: CSAPIAGKETQYF. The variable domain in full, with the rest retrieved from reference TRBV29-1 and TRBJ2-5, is SAVISQKPSRDICQRGTSLTIQCQVDSQVTMMFWYRQQPGQSLTLIATANQGSEATYESGFVIDKFPISRPNLTFSTLTVSNMSPEDSSIYLCSAPIAGKETQYFGPGTRLLVL.

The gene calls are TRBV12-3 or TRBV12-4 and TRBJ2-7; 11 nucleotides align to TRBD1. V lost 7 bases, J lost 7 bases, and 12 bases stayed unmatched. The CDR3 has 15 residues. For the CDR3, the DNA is TGTGCCAGCAAGGGACAGGGGGTCCCCTACAATGAGCAGTACTTC. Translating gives CASKGQGVPYNEQYF.

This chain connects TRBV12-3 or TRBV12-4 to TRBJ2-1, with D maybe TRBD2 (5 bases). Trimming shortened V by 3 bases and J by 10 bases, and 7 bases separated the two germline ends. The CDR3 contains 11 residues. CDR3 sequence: CASSLRVEQFF. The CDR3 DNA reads TGTGCCAGCAGTTTGAGGGTGGAGCAGTTCTTC.

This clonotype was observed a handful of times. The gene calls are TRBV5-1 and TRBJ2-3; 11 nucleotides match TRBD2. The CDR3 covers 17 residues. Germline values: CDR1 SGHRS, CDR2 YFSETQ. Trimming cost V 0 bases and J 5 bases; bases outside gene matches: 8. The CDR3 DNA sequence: TGCGCCAGCAGCTTGGTAACTAGCGGGAGTCGGGAAGATACGCAGTATTTT. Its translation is CASSLVTSGSREDTQYF.

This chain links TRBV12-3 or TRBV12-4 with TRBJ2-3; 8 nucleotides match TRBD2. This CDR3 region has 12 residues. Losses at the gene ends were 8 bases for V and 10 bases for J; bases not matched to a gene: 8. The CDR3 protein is CASAKRERAQYF. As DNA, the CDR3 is TGTGCCAGCGCTAAGCGGGAGAGGGCGCAGTATTTT.

CDR3 loop: CSAGGLTSGSPGDTQYF. The DNA for the CDR3 is TGCAGTGCTGGGGGGCTGACTAGCGGGAGCCCCGGAGATACGCAGTATTTT. This sequence joins TRBV20-1 and TRBJ2-3; 12 bases are shared with TRBD2. The CDR3 loop spans 17 amino acids. The trim removed 5 bases at V and 5 bases at J, leaving 14 bases unmatched. CDR1 and CDR2 (germline): DFQATT, SNEGSKA (reference sequence).

The CDR3 reads CASSWLHTDTQYF. For the CDR3, the DNA is TGCGCCAGCAGCTGGCTTCACACAGATACGCAGTATTTT. The V gene is TRBV5-1, the J gene TRBJ2-3; D is unresolved. V gave up 3 bases and J gave up 2 bases, with 7 bases separating them. Germline CDR1 SGHRS, CDR2 YFSETQ. The CDR3 runs to 13 residues. The full variable domain, completed using reference TRBV5-1 and TRBJ2-3, is KAGVTQTPRYLIKTRGQQVTLSCSPISGHRSVSWYQQTPGQGLQFLFEYFSETQRNKGNFPGRFSGRQFSNSRSEMNVSTLELGDSALYLCASSWLHTDTQYFGPGTRLTVL.

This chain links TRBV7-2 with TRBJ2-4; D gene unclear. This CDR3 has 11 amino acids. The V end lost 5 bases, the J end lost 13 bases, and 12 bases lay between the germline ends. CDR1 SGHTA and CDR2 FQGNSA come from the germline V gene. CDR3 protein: CASSPLYGQYF. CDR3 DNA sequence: TGTGCCAGCAGCCCCCTCTACGGGCAGTACTTC.

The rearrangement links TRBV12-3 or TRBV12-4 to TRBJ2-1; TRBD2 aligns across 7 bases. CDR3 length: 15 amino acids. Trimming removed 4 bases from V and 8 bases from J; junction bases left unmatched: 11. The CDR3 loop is CASSSQAGSRDEQFF. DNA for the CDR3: TGTGCCAGCAGTTCCCAAGCGGGGTCGAGGGATGAGCAGTTCTTC.

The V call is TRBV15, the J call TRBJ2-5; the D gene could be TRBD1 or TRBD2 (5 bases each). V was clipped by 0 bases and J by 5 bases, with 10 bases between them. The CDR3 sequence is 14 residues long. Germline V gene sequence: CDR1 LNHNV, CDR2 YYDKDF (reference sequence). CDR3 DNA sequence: TGTGCCACCAGCAGAGAGGGGGAAACGGAGACCCAGTACTTC. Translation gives CATSREGETETQYF.